This entry features one T cell receptor beta chain sequence. Its antigen is unidentified. There are 14 residues in the CDR3. Trimming left V 3 bases short and J 5 bases short, with 13 bases between. Germline V gives CDR1 SNHLY, CDR2 FYNNEI. 5'-RACE, quantitative and with molecular barcodes, yielded the TCR beta libraries. TCRdb re-derived calls from the 5' RACE reads in MiXCR, one entry per CDR3 protein. The repertoire holds 700,000 or so distinct CDR3 sequences, with around 20% as singletons. This record belongs to a study of CD8 T cells in ankylosing spondylitis. Findings and limits, study-wide: The study identified a TCR beta motif of roughly eight highly homologous variants that appeared characteristic of ankylosing spondylitis blood. Peripheral blood samples showed relatively rare disease-linked clones, and these clones were CD8+.

V and J are TRBV2 and TRBJ2-5; no clear D. Sample: blood, either unsorted or a sorted T cell fraction (not recorded which). This TCR was sampled from a male donor with ankylosing spondylitis. The DNA of the CDR3 is TGTGCCAGCAGTGATGGTGTCGGTGGGGAGACCCAGTACTTC. Its protein is CASSDGVGGETQYF.